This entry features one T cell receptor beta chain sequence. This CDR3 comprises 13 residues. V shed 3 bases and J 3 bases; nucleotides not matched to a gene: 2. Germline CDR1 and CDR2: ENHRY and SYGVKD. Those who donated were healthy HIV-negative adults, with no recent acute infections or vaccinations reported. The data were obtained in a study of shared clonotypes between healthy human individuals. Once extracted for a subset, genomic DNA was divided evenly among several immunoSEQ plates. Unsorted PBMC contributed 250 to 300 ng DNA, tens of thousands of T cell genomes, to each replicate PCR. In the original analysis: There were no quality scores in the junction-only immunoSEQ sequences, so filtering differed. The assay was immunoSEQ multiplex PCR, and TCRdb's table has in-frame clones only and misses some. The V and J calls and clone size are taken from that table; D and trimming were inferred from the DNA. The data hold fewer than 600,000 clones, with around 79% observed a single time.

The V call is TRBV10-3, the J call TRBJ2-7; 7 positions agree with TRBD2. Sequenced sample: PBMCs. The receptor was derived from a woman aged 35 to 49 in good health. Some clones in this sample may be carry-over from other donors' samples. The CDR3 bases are TGTGCCATCAGTGAAGGACTAGTCTACGAGCAGTACTTC. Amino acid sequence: CAISEGLVYEQYF.